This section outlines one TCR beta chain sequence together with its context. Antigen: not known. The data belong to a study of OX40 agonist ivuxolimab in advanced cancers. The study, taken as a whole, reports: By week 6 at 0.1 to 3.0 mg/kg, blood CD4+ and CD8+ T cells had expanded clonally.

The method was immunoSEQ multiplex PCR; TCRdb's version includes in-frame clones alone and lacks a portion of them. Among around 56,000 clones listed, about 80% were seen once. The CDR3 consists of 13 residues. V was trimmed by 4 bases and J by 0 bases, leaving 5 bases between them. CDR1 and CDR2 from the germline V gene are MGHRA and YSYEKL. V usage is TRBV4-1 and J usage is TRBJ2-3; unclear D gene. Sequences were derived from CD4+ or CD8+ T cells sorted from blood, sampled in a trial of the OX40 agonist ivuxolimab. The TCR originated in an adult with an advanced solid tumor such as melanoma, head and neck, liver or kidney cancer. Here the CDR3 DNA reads TGCGCCAGCAGCCCACCGAGCACAGATACGCAGTATTTT. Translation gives CASSPPSTDTQYF.